This section outlines one T cell receptor (beta chain) sequence together with its context. Its antigen remains unidentified. No per-base quality is available; no much larger clone lies one base away. Library prep was done by 5' RACE. Sequencing used an Illumina HiSeq 2500. A second PCR of about 6 to 11 cycles was performed with a sample-barcoded 5' primer and a J-beta primer mix. Each TCR beta cDNA molecule received a unique molecular identifier from a template-switch 5' adaptor carrying 12 random nucleotides. At least 2.5 million CDR3-containing paired-end reads were obtained from each sample. First-strand cDNA was synthesized from all RNA with the Mint cDNA synthesis kit, primed by a TRBC-specific oligonucleotide. Following uracil-DNA glycosylase treatment, all cDNA underwent a first 18-cycle PCR with the universal primers M1SS and BC2_uni_R. On the study's bioinformatics: For normalization, 1 million high-quality reads, each with a distinct molecular identifier, were randomly selected from each sample. Instead of being binned into consensus sequences, reads that shared molecular identifiers were thrown out. CDR3 identification, clonotype clustering and error correction used MiTCR with a Q25 quality threshold and the strictest error-elimination algorithm. Lower-bound total TCR beta diversity was estimated with a nonparametric unseen species model using Euler transformation. TCRdb's own reprocessing of the public reads used fastp at Q25 and MiXCR and kept productive beta chains. Entries are consolidated by CDR3 protein sequence, retaining the most common genes and DNA. TCRdb's processing, not the authors' own work, is the source of the V and J calls. The sample records some 940,000 distinct CDR3 sequences, around 29% of which are singletons. The ten largest clonotypes hold about a tenth of the sample.

This entry comes from a study of blood T cells in healthy people across ages (dated by TCRdb to between 2014 and 2017). Concerning the study at large: In model experiments, roughly one uniquely barcoded TCR beta cDNA molecule per two T cells was captured by template switching. For two donors (one aged 18 to 30 and one aged 80 or older), the study analyzed two additional independent replicas of 1 million unique cDNA reads from the same blood draw. Donors were grouped into four age groups: young (average roughly 15 years), middle-aged (under 40), aged (approximately 58) and long-lived (just over 80). Using deep sequencing normalized with unique cDNA molecular identifiers, the study measured how TCR beta repertoire diversity changes with age.

The germline V gene encodes CDR1 LNHDA and CDR2 SQIVND (reference sequence). V sheds 9 bases and J sheds 6 bases, leaving 15 bases between their ends. There are 13 amino acids in the CDR3, from cysteine to phenylalanine inclusive. The sequence is cut down to CDR3 DNA, 39 bases in frame from base 1. Here is what the overall study found, with its caveats: Bulk unsorted PBMC profiling prevented conclusive comparison of naive and antigen-experienced compartments. Because donor CMV infection status was unknown, age-related changes in expanded clonotypes were potentially confounded. Observed TCR beta diversity correlated strongly with the percentage of naive T cells measured by flow cytometry. Compared with the aged group, the long-lived group had more naive CD4+ T cells, fewer expanded clones and increased TCR diversity, a pattern suggesting age selection. Observed TCR beta diversity per million T cells fell roughly linearly with age, and a significant reduction was already apparent by age roughly 40. Total diversity estimates from one million sequenced T cells were considered lower bounds and underestimates.

The roughly 38 donors, aged 6 to 90 years, were systemically healthy Caucasian individuals from Russia. Each donor gave roughly 9.5 milliliters of peripheral blood, collected into EDTA-treated Vacutainer tubes. PBMCs were isolated by Ficoll-Paque density-gradient centrifugation, with at least 6 million obtained per sample. Trizol reagent was used to extract total RNA from the PBMCs, yielding at least 5 micrograms per sample. For every donor, an aliquot of PBMCs went through flow cytometry to measure the percentages of naive CD45RAhigh/CD27high T cells. The same data also went into a second study, on T cells of mothers and their children. From the second report: Nine systemically healthy Caucasian individuals served as donors, namely three mothers together with their six children. cDNA synthesis consumed the entire amount of extracted RNA, loaded at approximately 1.5 ug RNA in each 15 ul reaction. In the second PCR, the M1S primer added sample barcodes and 2-4 random nucleotides. Each mother yielded over 9 million TCR beta CDR3 reads and each child roughly 3 million reads. TCR recombination output is similarly shaped by thymic selection in related and unrelated pairs, with a minor effect exerted by inherited differences. Normalized repertoire overlap was always slightly but never significantly higher in related than unrelated mother-child pairs. Persistent microchimeric T cell clones were not detected, at a sensitivity of approximately 98 clones per million clonotypes. To look for features that set related mother-child pairs apart from unrelated individuals, the researchers ran deep NGS to compare the TCR beta repertoires of mothers and children. The mean age was around 40 +/- 4 years for the mothers and about 10 +/- 4 years for the children. After adapters were ligated using NEBNext reagents, the libraries underwent 100+100 nt paired-end sequencing on an Illumina HiSeq 2000. To avoid cross-contamination, the mother libraries and the child libraries were prepared a month apart and sequenced in separate runs. Between roughly 450,000 and 2,000,000 distinct TCR beta clonotypes were identified per donor. Naive TCR beta clonotypes were estimated from low-frequency clonotypes matched to each donor's FACS-determined naive share, without sorting.

Recombination connected TRBV19 to TRBJ2-1; the best D guess is TRBD1, with 8 bases matching. The specimen sequenced was blood. The receptor's source is a woman aged 35 to 49 in good health. The DNA is as follows: TGTGCCAGCCTGGACAGGGAGGGCAATGAGCAGTTCTTC. Its product reads: CASLDREGNEQFF.